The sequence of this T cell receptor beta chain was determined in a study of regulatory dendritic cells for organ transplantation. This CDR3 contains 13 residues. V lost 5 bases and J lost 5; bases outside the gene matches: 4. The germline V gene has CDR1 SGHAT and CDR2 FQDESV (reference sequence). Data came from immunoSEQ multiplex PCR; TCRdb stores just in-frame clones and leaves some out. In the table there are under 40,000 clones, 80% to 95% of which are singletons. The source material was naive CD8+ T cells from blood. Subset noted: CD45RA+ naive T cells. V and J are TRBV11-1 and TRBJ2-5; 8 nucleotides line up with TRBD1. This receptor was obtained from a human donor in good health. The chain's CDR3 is CASSRTGRETQYF. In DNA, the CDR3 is TGTGCCAGCAGCCGGACAGGGAGGGAGACCCAGTACTTC.